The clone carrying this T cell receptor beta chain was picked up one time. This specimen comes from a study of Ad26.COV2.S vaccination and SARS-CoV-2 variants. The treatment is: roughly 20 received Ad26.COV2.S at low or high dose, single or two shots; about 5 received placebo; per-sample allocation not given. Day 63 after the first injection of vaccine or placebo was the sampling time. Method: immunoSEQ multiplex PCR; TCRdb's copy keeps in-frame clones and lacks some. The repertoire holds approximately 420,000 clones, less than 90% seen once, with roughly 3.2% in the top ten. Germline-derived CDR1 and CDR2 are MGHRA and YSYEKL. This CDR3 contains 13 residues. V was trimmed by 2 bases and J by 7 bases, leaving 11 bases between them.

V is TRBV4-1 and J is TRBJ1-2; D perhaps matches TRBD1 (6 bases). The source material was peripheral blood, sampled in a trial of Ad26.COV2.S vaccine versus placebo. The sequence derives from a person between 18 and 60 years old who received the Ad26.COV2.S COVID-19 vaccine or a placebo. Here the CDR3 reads CASSQIGGGGYTF. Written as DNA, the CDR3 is TGCGCCAGCAGCCAAATAGGGGGAGGTGGCTACACCTTC.